The 7 T cell receptor beta chains in this list originate from one sample, sequenced in a study of blood T cell repertoires in COVID-19. Some clones are missing from TCRdb's copy, which holds only in-frame ones; the method was immunoSEQ multiplex PCR. The table has approximately 94,000 clones, about 90% seen once. The sequenced sample consisted of peripheral blood. The origin of the receptors is a man aged 25-45 years in a cohort sampled during active COVID-19.

The chain's CDR3 is CASSPTSGGSVYNEQFF. The CDR3 DNA reads TGTGCCAGCTCGCCGACTAGCGGGGGGTCCGTATACAATGAGCAGTTCTTC. The chain carries TRBV18 and TRBJ2-1; TRBD2 aligns across 13 bases. The CDR3 consists of 17 residues. Germline V lookup: CDR1 KGHSH, CDR2 LQKENI. The ends lost 6 bases at V and 4 bases at J; junction bases unmatched: 9.

This chain links TRBV2 with TRBJ2-3, with D maybe TRBD2 (6 bases). V lost 3 bases to trimming and J lost 4 bases, with 14 bases between them. The CDR3 is 15 residues long. Germline CDR1 and CDR2: SNHLY and FYNNEI. CDR3 sequence: CASSDGGPGADTQYF. The DNA of the CDR3 is TGTGCCAGCAGTGACGGGGGTCCCGGCGCAGATACGCAGTATTTT.

This clone has a single count. CDR3 bases: TGTGCCAGCAGCCTAGACAGGGACACAGATACGCAGTATTTT. Translation gives CASSLDRDTDTQYF. The chain recombines TRBV6-2 or TRBV6-3 with TRBJ2-3; 7 bases align to TRBD1. This CDR3 spans 14 amino acids. Germline lookup yields CDR1 MNHEY and CDR2 SVGEGT. J was trimmed by 2 bases and V by 6 bases; bases with no gene match: 5.

This chain joins TRBV2 and TRBJ2-7; D is undetermined. Trimming shortened V by 1 base and J by 0 bases, and 7 bases separated the two germline ends. The germline V gene encodes CDR1 SNHLY and CDR2 FYNNEI. This CDR3 is 14 amino acids long. The CDR3: CASSEGDNSYEQYF. CDR3 DNA sequence: TGTGCCAGCAGTGAAGGAGACAACTCCTACGAGCAGTACTTC. The full variable domain, rest sourced from reference TRBV2 and TRBJ2-7, is EPEVTQTPSHQVTQMGQEVILRCVPISNHLYFYWYRQILGQKVEFLVSFYNNEISEKSEIFDDQFSVERPDGSNFTLKIRSTKLEDSAMYFCASSEGDNSYEQYFGPGTRLTVT.

The gene calls are TRBV2 and TRBJ1-1, with no clear D. Per the germline V gene, CDR1 is SNHLY and CDR2 is FYNNEI. The V and J ends lost 1 base and 6 bases respectively, with 6 bases between them. The CDR3 consists of 12 residues. The CDR3 bases are TGTGCCAGCAGTGAAGGCGGTCCTGAAGCTTTCTTT. This gives the protein CASSEGGPEAFF.

CDR3 amino acids: CASSVRGLSGNTIYF. The CDR3 nucleotides read TGTGCCAGTAGTGTCAGGGGGCTTTCTGGAAACACCATATATTTT. V gene TRBV19 combines with J gene TRBJ1-3, with TRBD1 matching over 8 bases. The CDR3 is 15 residues long. V was clipped by 5 bases and J by 1 base; unmatched bases: 4. Germline V gene data show CDR1 as LNHDA and CDR2 as SQIVND (reference sequence).

The V and J genes are TRBV6-5 and TRBJ1-3; TRBD1 agrees at 7 bases. J lost 2 bases, V lost 6 bases, and 7 bases had no gene match. Germline assignment: CDR1 MNHEY and CDR2 SVGAGI. The CDR3 contains 15 residues. The CDR3 protein is CASRRQGNPGNTIYF. The CDR3 region has the DNA TGTGCCAGCAGACGACAGGGTAACCCTGGAAACACCATATATTTT.